Reported below is one TCR beta chain. Its cognate antigen is unknown. The source of the sample is a study of blood T cells in healthy people across ages. Notes on the study in general: The study regarded diversity estimates from one million T cells as underestimates. More naive CD4+ cells and higher diversity marked long-lived donors relative to aged donors. TCR beta diversity tracked closely with naive T cell percentage.

CDR3 size: 15 residues. Trimming cost V 5 bases and J 8 bases; bases outside gene matches: 11. Germline V gene sequence: CDR1 SGHRS, CDR2 YFSETQ. A second roughly 6 to 11 cycle PCR used barcoded and J-beta primers. Through a template-switch adaptor with 12 random nucleotides, each cDNA molecule received a tag. A single record per CDR3 protein comes from TCRdb applying MiXCR to the 5' RACE reads. The data hold over 700,000 distinct CDR3 sequences, with about 53% observed a single time. The receptor was derived from a man aged 80 or over in good health. J is TRBJ2-7 and V is TRBV5-1; 12 bases are shared with TRBD2. Sequencing was carried out using blood. CDR3 sequence reads: CASRLLAGGPSQQYF. CDR3 DNA sequence: TGCGCCAGCAGACTACTAGCGGGAGGCCCCTCCCAGCAGTACTTC.